This T cell receptor (beta chain) was captured in a study of shared clonotypes between healthy human individuals (dated by TCRdb to 2020 to 2022). Context from the whole study: A few men and two women, aged 18 to 49 years, made up the cohort. To estimate repertoire size and how much clonotypes are shared between individuals, the study performed deep sequencing of blood TCR repertoires from about five healthy adults. Libraries were prepared and TCR repertoires were sequenced by different laboratories using diverse techniques, in order to increase sequencing depth and limit assay-specific biases. Per donor, leukapheresis produced somewhere between about 0.8 and 9.5 billion PBMCs.

Using the deep immunoSEQ assay, TCR CDR3 regions were amplified from genomic DNA by multiplex PCR. For each cell subset, the extracted genomic DNA was distributed evenly across all wells of several immunoSEQ 96-well plates, and each plate served as one replicate. For unsorted PBMC, each replicate PCR was loaded with roughly 0.3 ug genomic DNA, equivalent to roughly 31,000 T cell genomes. Unsorted PBMC genomic DNA was sequenced across ten immunoSEQ deep assay plates. The purified libraries were quantified using a Qubit 3.0 fluorometer, sized with a Bioanalyzer 2100, and then quantified again using the KAPA Library Quantification kit. A separate single-read 150-cycle Illumina NextSeq 550 flow cell was used to sequence each immunoSEQ 96-well plate. The paper's data handling went like this. Because the immunoSEQ output held only junctional sequences and lacked quality scores, the filtering could not match the filtering applied to full-length reads. Sequences were annotated with PyIR, a Python wrapper for IgBLAST v1.9, and V/J genes and CDR3 were assigned using IMGT germline references. Any read was removed if the V/J assignment was weak (E-value above 1e-6), the CDR3 was missing, or the read contained stop codons, out-of-frame junctions, or ambiguous translated residues. A V3J clonotype was defined by an identical inferred V gene, J gene, and CDR3 amino acid sequence. Percentage overlap between repertoires was calculated by dividing the number of shared unique clonotypes by the size of the smaller repertoire. Repertoire richness was assessed with RTK rarefaction, the Chao1 estimator, and Recon v2.1 estimates of unobserved clonotypes. TCRdb provides this immuneACCESS table in a form limited to in-frame rearrangements. Some clones are lacking; in checked studies, under half of them reflect an unresolved V gene, and why the rest are absent is not known. Clonal size and the V and J genes are those of that table, whereas D and trimming came from the DNA. In all, the sample holds 500,000 to 650,000 clones, and around 78% of those were seen once. 12% of the sample is in the top ten clones.

Taken from cysteine to phenylalanine, the CDR3 has 18 residues. Of all the DNA, just the CDR3 is kept, 54 bases in frame from base 1. For this clone: No cognate antigen has been identified for it. No much larger clone is present one base from it, and per-base qualities are unavailable.

The paper's findings and limits, for the study overall: Pairwise subsampling led to the expectation that sequencing depth would affect the degree of clonotype sharing among donors. The small number of donors limited the genetic and exposure-history diversity represented. Sampling was limited to blood, and TCR repertoires in tissue likely differ from TCR repertoires in blood.

Healthy HIV-negative adults with no recently reported acute infections or vaccinations were included as donors. Every donor was a Caucasian adult living in Nashville, Tennessee, USA. For unsorted samples, roughly 90 million PBMCs were counted, and genomic DNA was extracted using the QIAamp DNA Blood Mini kit. After blood collection by leukapheresis, PBMCs were isolated using Ficoll-Histopaque density gradient centrifugation and then cryopreserved in the vapor phase of liquid nitrogen. The sample consisted of PBMCs. In this chain, TRBV21-1 is recombined with TRBJ2-3; the table's TRBD2 call for D was not verified on the DNA. TRBV21-1 counts as a pseudogene. This TCR derives from a woman between 40 and 50 years old in good health. Some clones in this sample may be carry-over from other donors' samples. Here is the DNA: TGTGCCAGCAGCAAAGGCGGGACTAGCGGGATGGCCAGAGATACGCAGTATTTT. The encoded protein is CASSKGGTSGMARDTQYF.